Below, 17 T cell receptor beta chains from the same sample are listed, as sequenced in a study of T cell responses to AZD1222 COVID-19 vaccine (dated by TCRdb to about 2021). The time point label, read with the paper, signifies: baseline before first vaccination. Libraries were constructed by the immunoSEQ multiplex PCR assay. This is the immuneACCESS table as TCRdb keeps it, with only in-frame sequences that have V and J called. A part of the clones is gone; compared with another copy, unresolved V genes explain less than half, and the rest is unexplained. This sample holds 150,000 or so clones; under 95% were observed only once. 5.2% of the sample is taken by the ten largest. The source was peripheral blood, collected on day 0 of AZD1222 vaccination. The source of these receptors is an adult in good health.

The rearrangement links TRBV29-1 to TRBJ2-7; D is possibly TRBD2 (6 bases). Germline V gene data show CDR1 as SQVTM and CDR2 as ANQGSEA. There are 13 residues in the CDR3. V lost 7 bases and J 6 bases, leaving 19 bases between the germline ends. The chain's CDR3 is CSAGGQGIVEQYF. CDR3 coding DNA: TGCAGCGCTGGAGGGCAGGGCATAGTCGAGCAGTACTTC.

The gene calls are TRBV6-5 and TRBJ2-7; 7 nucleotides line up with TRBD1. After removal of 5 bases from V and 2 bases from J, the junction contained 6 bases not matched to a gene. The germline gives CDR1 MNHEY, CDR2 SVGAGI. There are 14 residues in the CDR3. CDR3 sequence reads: CASSPLQGTYEQYF. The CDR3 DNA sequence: TGTGCCAGCAGTCCCTTACAGGGGACCTACGAGCAGTACTTC.

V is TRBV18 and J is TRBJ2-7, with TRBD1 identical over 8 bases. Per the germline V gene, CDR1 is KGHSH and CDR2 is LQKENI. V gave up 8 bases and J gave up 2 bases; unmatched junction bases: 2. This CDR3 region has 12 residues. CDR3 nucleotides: TGTGCCAGCGCGACAGGGGCCTACGAGCAGTACTTC. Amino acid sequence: CASATGAYEQYF. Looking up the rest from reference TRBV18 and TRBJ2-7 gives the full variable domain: NAGVMQNPRHLVRRRGQEARLRCSPMKGHSHVYWYRQLPEEGLKFMVYLQKENIIDESGMPKERFSAEFPKEGPSILRIQQVVRGDSAAYFCASATGAYEQYFGPGTRLTVT.

This chain's CDR3 is CAISAEGHRELFF. CDR3 DNA sequence: TGTGCCATCAGTGCTGAAGGGCACAGGGAGCTGTTTTTT. The chain employs TRBV10-3 and TRBJ2-2; D gene ambiguous. This CDR3 has 13 amino acids. The germline CDR1 and CDR2 sequences are ENHRY and SYGVKD. Trimming took 4 bases from V and 9 from J, leaving 12 bases between them.

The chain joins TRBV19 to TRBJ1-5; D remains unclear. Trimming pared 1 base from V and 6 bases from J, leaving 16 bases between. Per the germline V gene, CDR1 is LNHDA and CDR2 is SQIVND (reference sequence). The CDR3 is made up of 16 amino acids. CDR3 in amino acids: CASSIVGSNTRQPQHF. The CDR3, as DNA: TGTGCCAGTAGTATAGTCGGGTCAAATACGCGTCAGCCCCAGCATTTT.

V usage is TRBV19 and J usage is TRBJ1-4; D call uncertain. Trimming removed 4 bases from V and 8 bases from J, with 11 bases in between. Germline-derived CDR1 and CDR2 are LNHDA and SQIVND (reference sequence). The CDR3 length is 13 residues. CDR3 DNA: TGTGCCAGTAGTAGCCGACAAGGCGAAAAACTGTTTTTT. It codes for CASSSRQGEKLFF.

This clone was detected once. The DNA for the CDR3 is TGTGCCAGCAGCTTAAGGGGAGACAACGGGGGGACCCAGTACTTC. Translating gives CASSLRGDNGGTQYF. The chain has TRBV7-3 and TRBJ2-5; D might be TRBD2 (6 bases). With 1 base removed from V and 7 bases from J, the gap between germline ends came to 16 bases. The CDR3 loop spans 15 amino acids. CDR1 and CDR2 (germline): SGHTA, FQGTGA.

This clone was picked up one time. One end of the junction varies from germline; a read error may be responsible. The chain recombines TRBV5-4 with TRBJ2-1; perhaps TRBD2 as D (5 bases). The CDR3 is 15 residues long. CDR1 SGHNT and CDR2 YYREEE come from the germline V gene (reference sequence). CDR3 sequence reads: CASTLVGSSYNEQFF. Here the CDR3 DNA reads TGTGCCAGCACCTTGGTGGGGAGCTCCTACAATGAGCAGTTCTTC.

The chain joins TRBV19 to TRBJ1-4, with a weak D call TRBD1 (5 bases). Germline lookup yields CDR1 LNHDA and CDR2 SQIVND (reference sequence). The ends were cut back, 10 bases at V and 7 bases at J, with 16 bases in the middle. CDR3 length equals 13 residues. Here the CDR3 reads CATGRAHGEKLFF. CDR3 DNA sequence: TGTGCCACGGGACGGGCCCATGGTGAAAAACTGTTTTTT.

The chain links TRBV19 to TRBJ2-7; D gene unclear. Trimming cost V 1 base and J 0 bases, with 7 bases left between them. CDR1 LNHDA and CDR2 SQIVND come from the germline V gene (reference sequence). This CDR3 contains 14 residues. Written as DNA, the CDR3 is TGTGCCAGTAGTATAGCGGGCACCTCCTACGAGCAGTACTTC. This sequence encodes CASSIAGTSYEQYF. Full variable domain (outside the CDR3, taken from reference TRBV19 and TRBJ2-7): DGGITQSPKYLFRKEGQNVTLSCEQNLNHDAMYWYRQDPGQGLRLIYYSQIVNDFQKGDIAEGYSVSREKKESFPLTVTSAQKNPTAFYLCASSIAGTSYEQYFGPGTRLTVT.

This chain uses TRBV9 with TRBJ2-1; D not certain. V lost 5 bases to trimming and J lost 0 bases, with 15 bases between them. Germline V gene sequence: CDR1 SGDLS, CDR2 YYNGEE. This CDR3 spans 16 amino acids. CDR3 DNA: TGTGCCAGCAGTGCATCGGTGACCTCCTCCTACAATGAGCAGTTCTTC. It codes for CASSASVTSSYNEQFF. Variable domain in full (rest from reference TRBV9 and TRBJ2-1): DSGVTQTPKHLITATGQRVTLRCSPRSGDLSVYWYQQSLDQGLQFLIQYYNGEERAKGNILERFSAQQFPDLHSELNLSSLELGDSALYFCASSASVTSSYNEQFFGPGTRLTVL.

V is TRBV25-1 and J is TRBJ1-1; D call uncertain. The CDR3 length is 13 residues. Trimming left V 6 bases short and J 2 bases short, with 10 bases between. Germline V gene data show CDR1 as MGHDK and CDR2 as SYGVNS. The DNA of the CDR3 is TGTGCCAGCAGGAGGGCGGGCAACACTGAAGCTTTCTTT. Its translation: CASRRAGNTEAFF.

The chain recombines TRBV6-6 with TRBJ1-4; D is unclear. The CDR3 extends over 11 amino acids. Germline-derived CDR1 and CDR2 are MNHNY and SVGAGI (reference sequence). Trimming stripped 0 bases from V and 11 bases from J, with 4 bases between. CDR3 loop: CASSYSGKLFF. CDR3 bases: TGTGCCAGCAGTTACTCGGGGAAACTGTTTTTT.

The DNA for the CDR3 is TGTGCCAGCTCTACCCATTACGAGCAGTACTTC. Amino acid sequence: CASSTHYEQYF. The chain is built from TRBV28 and TRBJ2-7; D gene uncertain. CDR3 length: 11 residues. The V and J ends lost 8 bases and 4 bases respectively, with 9 bases between them. CDR1 MDHEN and CDR2 SYDVKM come from the germline V gene.

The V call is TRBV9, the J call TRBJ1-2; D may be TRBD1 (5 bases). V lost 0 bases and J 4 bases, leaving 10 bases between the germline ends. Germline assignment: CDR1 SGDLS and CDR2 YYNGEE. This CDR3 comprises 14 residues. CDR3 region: CASSVGQGRYGYTF. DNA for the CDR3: TGTGCCAGCAGCGTAGGGCAGGGTCGCTATGGCTACACCTTC. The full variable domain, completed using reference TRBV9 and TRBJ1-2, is DSGVTQTPKHLITATGQRVTLRCSPRSGDLSVYWYQQSLDQGLQFLIQYYNGEERAKGNILERFSAQQFPDLHSELNLSSLELGDSALYFCASSVGQGRYGYTFGSGTRLTVV.

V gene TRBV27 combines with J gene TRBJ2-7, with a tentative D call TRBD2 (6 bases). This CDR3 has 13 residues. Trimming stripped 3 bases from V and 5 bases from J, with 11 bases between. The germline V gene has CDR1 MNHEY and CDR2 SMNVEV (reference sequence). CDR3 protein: CASSFGTGDEQYF. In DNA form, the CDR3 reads TGTGCCAGCAGTTTTGGGACGGGAGACGAGCAGTACTTC.

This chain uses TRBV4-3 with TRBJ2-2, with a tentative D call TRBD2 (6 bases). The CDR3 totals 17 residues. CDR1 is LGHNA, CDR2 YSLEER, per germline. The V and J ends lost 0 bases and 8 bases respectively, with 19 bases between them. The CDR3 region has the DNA TGCGCCAGCAGCCAAGAATCGGTCCGGGGGTCCATGGGGGAGCTGTTTTTT. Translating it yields CASSQESVRGSMGELFF.